The 24 T cell receptor beta chains reported below all come from one sample, sequenced in a study of immune heterogeneity within non-small cell lung tumors. Template came from bulk tumor genomic DNA, at 600 ng per sample. Every primary tumor yielded several biopsies, spaced far apart, that were taken during surgery. Patients with untreated, newly diagnosed non-small cell lung cancer underwent curative surgery. A first 10-cycle multiplex round used 32 V-gene and 13 J-gene primers on TCR beta CDR3. TCRdb processed the multiplex PCR reads anew with MiXCR; each CDR3 protein has one entry. Of about 21,000 distinct CDR3 sequences listed, around 28% are singletons. Material: lung tumor tissue. These receptors originate from a man aged 35 to 55 with non-small cell lung cancer.

This clonotype has at least ten counts. This chain links TRBV4-2 with TRBJ2-7; 11 positions match TRBD2. In germline, CDR1 is LGHNA, CDR2 YNFKEQ. This CDR3 has 15 residues. Unmatched junction bases numbered 3, after V lost 1 base and J lost 4 bases. The CDR3 coding sequence is TGTGCCAGCAGCCAAGTAGCGGGAGGGAATTACGAGCAGTACTTC. As protein: CASSQVAGGNYEQYF.

This clonotype is medium-sized (0.01 to 0.1%) by share. The chain couples TRBV19 to TRBJ2-7; unclear D gene. Trimming shortened V by 4 bases and J by 5 bases, and 12 bases separated the two germline ends. From germline, CDR1 is LNHDA and CDR2 SQIVND (reference sequence). The CDR3 runs 13 residues. CDR3 coding DNA: TGTGCCAGTAGTAACGGCCCCGGCGACGAGCAGTACTTC. This translates into CASSNGPGDEQYF.

The sample holds a few counts of this clonotype. The V call is TRBV6-7, the J call TRBJ1-2; tentative D call: TRBD1 (5 bases). TRBV6-7 is an ORF, and what it does is uncertain. The CDR3 sequence is 12 residues long. V was trimmed by 6 bases and J by 4 bases, leaving 9 bases between them. CDR3 region: CASSRGTYGYTF. In DNA form, the CDR3 reads TGTGCCAGCAGCAGAGGGACCTATGGCTACACCTTC.

This clonotype appeared a few times. The V gene is TRBV6-1, the J gene TRBJ2-3; D may be TRBD1 (6 bases). Trimming took 4 bases from V and 2 from J, leaving 10 bases between them. The CDR3 is made up of 14 amino acids. The germline gives CDR1 MNHNS, CDR2 SASEGT. CDR3 sequence reads: CASSAPGHTDTQYF. The CDR3 DNA reads as TGTGCCAGCAGTGCGCCGGGACACACAGATACGCAGTATTTT.

This clonotype is judged medium-sized (0.01 to 0.1%). The chain combines TRBV11-2 with TRBJ1-2; D unresolved. This CDR3 has 12 amino acids. Trimming left V 2 bases short and J 7 bases short, with 8 bases between. Germline V lookup: CDR1 SGHAT, CDR2 FQNNGV. The CDR3 protein is CASSLSKGGYTF. DNA for the CDR3: TGTGCCAGCAGCTTATCTAAGGGTGGCTACACCTTC. Variable domain in full (rest from reference TRBV11-2 and TRBJ1-2): EAGVAQSPRYKIIEKRQSVAFWCNPISGHATLYWYQQILGQGPKLLIQFQNNGVVDDSQLPKDRFSAERLKGVDSTLKIQPAKLEDSAVYLCASSLSKGGYTFGSGTRLTVV.

This chain links TRBV4-3 with TRBJ2-1; D might be TRBD2 (6 bases). Between the trimmed V and J ends, which lost 3 bases and 1 base, there was a span of 13 bases. From germline, CDR1 is LGHNA and CDR2 YSLEER. This CDR3 region has 16 residues. The CDR3 loop reads CASSQKIAESYNEQFF. The CDR3 DNA sequence: TGCGCCAGCAGCCAGAAGATAGCGGAATCCTACAATGAGCAGTTCTTC.

The chain has TRBV7-6 and TRBJ1-5; tentatively, D is TRBD1 (6 bases). The CDR3 runs to 16 residues. Per the germline V gene, CDR1 is SGHVS and CDR2 is FNYEAQ. The V gene lost 0 bases and the J gene lost 3 bases, with 12 bases spanning the gap. The CDR3 is CASSLAGRGYNQPQHF. CDR3 coding DNA: TGTGCCAGCAGCTTAGCTGGCAGGGGTTACAATCAGCCCCAGCATTTT.

This clonotype was picked up many times. The V and J genes are TRBV6-2 or TRBV6-3 and TRBJ1-6; D ambiguous. The germline CDR1 and CDR2 sequences are MNHEY and SVGEGT. The CDR3 is 13 amino acids. The V and J ends lost 5 bases and 6 bases respectively, with 8 bases between them. This CDR3 is CASSLGVNSPLHF. DNA of the CDR3: TGTGCCAGCAGTCTAGGAGTTAATTCACCCCTCCACTTT.

The chain uses TRBV11-2 and TRBJ2-7; perhaps TRBD1 as D (5 bases). The V and J ends lost 5 bases and 3 bases respectively, with 17 bases between them. The CDR3 spans 15 residues. Germline V gene lookup returns CDR1 SGHAT and CDR2 FQNNGV. The CDR3 sequence is CASSPKQGTYYEQYF. In DNA, the CDR3 is TGTGCCAGCAGCCCCAAGCAGGGCACCTACTACGAGCAGTACTTC.

This clonotype has a handful of counts. The chain uses TRBV5-1 and TRBJ1-1, with 9 bases fitting TRBD1. The V gene end was trimmed by 3 bases and the J gene end by 3 bases; junction bases not matched to a gene: 0. Germline V gives CDR1 SGHRS, CDR2 YFSETQ. The CDR3 is 13 residues long. CDR3 region: CASSWTGDTEAFF. Written as DNA, the CDR3 is TGCGCCAGCAGCTGGACAGGGGACACTGAAGCTTTCTTT. Full variable domain (outside the CDR3, taken from reference TRBV5-1 and TRBJ1-1): KAGVTQTPRYLIKTRGQQVTLSCSPISGHRSVSWYQQTPGQGLQFLFEYFSETQRNKGNFPGRFSGRQFSNSRSEMNVSTLELGDSALYLCASSWTGDTEAFFGQGTRLTVV.

In this sample, this clonotype turned up a few times. The chain links TRBV3-1 to TRBJ2-2; 11 nucleotides agree with TRBD1. The CDR3 spans 17 residues. The germline gives CDR1 LGHDT, CDR2 YNNKEL (reference sequence). The J segment lost 5 bases and the V segment lost 5 bases, leaving 10 bases of the junction unmatched. The CDR3 region is CASSARTGGVRTGELFF. CDR3 DNA sequence: TGTGCCAGCAGCGCCCGGACAGGGGGCGTTCGAACCGGGGAGCTGTTTTTT.

This clonotype has a count of ten or more. The chain recombines TRBV6-5 with TRBJ2-7; 12 nucleotides agree with TRBD2. Trimming took 0 bases from V and 5 from J; bases not matched to a gene: 5. Looked up from germline, CDR1 is MNHEY and CDR2 is SVGAGI. The CDR3 extends over 16 amino acids. The CDR3 is CASSYSTSGSRNEQYF. In DNA, the CDR3 is TGTGCCAGCAGTTACTCGACTAGCGGGAGTCGAAACGAGCAGTACTTC.

This clonotype was detected only a few times. The chain couples TRBV19 to TRBJ2-7; the D call may be TRBD1 or TRBD2 (5 bases each). The germline V gene has CDR1 LNHDA and CDR2 SQIVND (reference sequence). With 2 bases removed from V and 0 bases from J, the gap between germline ends came to 14 bases. The CDR3 has 16 amino acids. The CDR3 sequence is CASSITGTAGSYEQYF. CDR3 in DNA: TGTGCCAGTAGTATAACCGGGACCGCGGGCTCCTACGAGCAGTACTTC.

A remark on this clonotype: This may come from a read error, since a much larger clone is one base off. This rearrangement joins TRBV13 to TRBJ2-6, with D unresolved. The V end was cut by 5 bases, the J end by 2 bases, with 7 bases between. This CDR3 has 14 amino acids. Germline V gives CDR1 PRHDT, CDR2 FYEKMQ (reference sequence). Here the CDR3 reads CASSQRTGANVLTF. DNA of the CDR3: TGTGCCAGCAGCCAGCGTACTGGGGCCAACGTCCTGACTTTC.

As for this clonotype: One end of the junction fails to match germline, which may point to a read error. CDR3 DNA: TGCGCCAGCAGCCAAGACCGGGAGTATCTCTACGATCAGTACTTC. This gives the protein CASSQDREYLYDQYF. The genes are TRBV4-1 and TRBJ2-7, with D perhaps TRBD2 (6 bases). Germline CDR1 reads MGHRA; CDR2 reads YSYEKL. CDR3 size: 15 residues.

This clonotype was counted a single time. The V and J genes are TRBV5-1 and TRBJ2-2; 9 nucleotides align to TRBD2. The germline gives CDR1 SGHRS, CDR2 YFSETQ. The CDR3 has 16 amino acids. The trim removed 1 base at V and 1 base at J, leaving 2 bases unmatched. This chain's CDR3 is CASSLPLAGNTGELFF. The DNA for the CDR3 is TGCGCCAGCAGCTTGCCACTAGCGGGGAACACCGGGGAGCTGTTTTTT.

Notes on this clonotype: It may be a read error: a sequence one base away is much more abundant. The chain recombines TRBV2 with TRBJ2-7; 7 bases are a match to TRBD1. Germline V gene lookup returns CDR1 SNHLY and CDR2 FYNNEI. CDR3 length: 15 residues. The CDR3 DNA follows: TGTGTCAGCAGGTCCGATCCGGACAGGCATAAAGAGCAGTACTTC. Translating it yields CVSRSDPDRHKEQYF.

The sample holds many counts of this clonotype. V usage is TRBV6-2 or TRBV6-3 and J usage is TRBJ1-1, with D possibly being TRBD1 (5 bases). The CDR3 has 12 amino acids. Germline V CDR1 and CDR2: MNHEY, SVGEGT. V shed 6 bases and J shed 1 base, with 6 bases lying between them. The CDR3 loop is CASRDTNTEAFF. CDR3 bases: TGTGCCAGCAGGGACACGAACACTGAAGCTTTCTTT.

This clonotype was recorded many times. V is TRBV20-1 and J is TRBJ1-3; D unclear. There are 14 residues in the CDR3. Germline V gene sequence: CDR1 DFQATT, CDR2 SNEGSKA (reference sequence). Trimming shortened V by 0 bases and J by 1 base, and 7 bases separated the two germline ends. The CDR3 loop is CSARDRNSGNTIYF. The CDR3 DNA reads as TGCAGTGCTAGAGATCGAAATTCTGGAAACACCATATATTTT.

By share of the sample, this clonotype is medium-sized. In nucleotides, the CDR3 is TGTGCCAGTAGCATTGACAGGGGGTACAATGAGCAGTTCTTC. Translating gives CASSIDRGYNEQFF. The rearrangement uses TRBV19 and TRBJ2-1; 9 bases are a match to TRBD1. The CDR3 runs to 14 residues. CDR1 and CDR2 (germline): LNHDA, SQIVND (reference sequence). V was clipped by 6 bases and J by 4 bases; unmatched bases: 4.

The chain links TRBV12-3 or TRBV12-4 to TRBJ2-1; D is undetermined. The V gene lost 4 bases and the J gene lost 12 bases, with 19 bases spanning the gap. This CDR3 contains 14 residues. The CDR3 coding sequence is TGTGCCAGCAGTTCGGTACAGCTCCCGACGGGGCAGTTCTTC. Translation gives CASSSVQLPTGQFF.

This clonotype was detected ten times or more. As DNA, the CDR3 is TGTGCCACCAGACCGGAAGCCGGGGAGCTGTTTTTT. It codes for CATRPEAGELFF. The chain joins TRBV24-1 to TRBJ2-2; no reliable D call. Trimming removed 7 bases from V and 6 bases from J, with 8 bases in between. Germline CDR1 reads KGHDR; CDR2 reads SFDVKD. The CDR3 loop spans 12 amino acids.

There are many counts of this clonotype. V and J are TRBV19 and TRBJ2-7; the D gene is possibly TRBD1 (6 bases). Germline CDR1 is LNHDA and CDR2 is SQIVND (reference sequence). Deletions cut 5 bases from V and 6 bases from J, with 11 bases between. CDR3 size: 12 residues. The CDR3 loop reads CASSSSGVEQYF. The CDR3 nucleotides are TGTGCCAGTAGTTCTTCAGGGGTCGAGCAGTACTTC.

V gene TRBV4-1 combines with J gene TRBJ2-1, with TRBD1 matching 7 bases. Losses at the gene ends were 5 bases for V and 7 bases for J; bases not matched to a gene: 8. The CDR3 is made up of 14 amino acids. Germline V gene sequence: CDR1 MGHRA, CDR2 YSYEKL. Written as DNA, the CDR3 is TGCGCCAGCAGCTTAGACAGGGTCAGGAATGAGCAGTTCTTC. Translating it yields CASSLDRVRNEQFF.